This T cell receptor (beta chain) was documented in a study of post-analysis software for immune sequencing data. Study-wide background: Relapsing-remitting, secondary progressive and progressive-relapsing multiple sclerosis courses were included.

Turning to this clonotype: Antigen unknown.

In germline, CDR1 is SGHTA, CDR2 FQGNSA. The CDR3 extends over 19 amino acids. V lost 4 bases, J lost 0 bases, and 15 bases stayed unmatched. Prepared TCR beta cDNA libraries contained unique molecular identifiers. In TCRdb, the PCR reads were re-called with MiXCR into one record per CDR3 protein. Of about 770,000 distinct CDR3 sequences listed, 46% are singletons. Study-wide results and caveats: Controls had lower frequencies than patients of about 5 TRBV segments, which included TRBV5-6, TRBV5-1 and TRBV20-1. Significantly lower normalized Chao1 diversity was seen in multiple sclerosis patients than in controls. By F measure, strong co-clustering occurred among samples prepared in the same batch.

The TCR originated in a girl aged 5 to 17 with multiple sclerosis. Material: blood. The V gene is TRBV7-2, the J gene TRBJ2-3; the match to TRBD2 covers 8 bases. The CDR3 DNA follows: TGTGCCAGCAGCTCCTACAAAGATCTAGCGGGTCTAAGCACAGATACGCAGTATTTT. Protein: CASSSYKDLAGLSTDTQYF.